The present T cell receptor beta chain was sequenced within a study of beta chain features in type 1 diabetes. As for the study in general: Patients looked much like healthy donors when it came to age, gender and cell yields. Over all samples combined, about 99,000,000 sorted cells were examined.

This clone appeared many times. Its antigen is unknown. Losses at the gene ends were 3 bases for V and 9 bases for J; bases not matched to a gene: 13. The CDR3 runs 16 residues. Germline-derived CDR1 and CDR2 are LGHNA and YNFKEQ. The sequenced template was cDNA made from the entire isolated RNA. Sequencing was performed with immunoSEQ multiplex PCR; in TCRdb, only in-frame clones are kept and a portion is missing. The sample has 310,000 or so clones, roughly 8% seen once; the top ten hold more than 0.4%. Sampling consisted of one heparinised blood draw per donor, averaging about 116 mL. The study, taken as a whole, reports: Small HLA sub-analyses could not settle whether HLA shapes TCRB rearrangement.

The TCR was taken from a woman between 18 and 30 years old in good health. The chain links TRBV4-2 to TRBJ2-1; 8 nucleotides match TRBD2. Material for sequencing was central memory CD4+ T cells from blood. CDR3 amino acids: CASSHPTGGTRAEQFF. In DNA form, the CDR3 reads TGTGCCAGCAGCCACCCCACCGGTGGGACTAGGGCTGAGCAGTTCTTC.